Shown below are 25 T cell receptor beta chains from a single sample sequenced in a study of control samples from healthy donors and cancer patients. Assay: immunoSEQ multiplex PCR; the TCRdb copy retains only in-frame clones and omits some. The table shows over 100,000 clones, with about 91% occurring only once. The specimen sequenced was blood. These receptors were obtained from a man aged 35 to 55 in good health.

This chain uses TRBV24-1 with TRBJ2-7; 9 nucleotides line up with TRBD1. With 9 bases clipped from V and 5 bases from J, the junction kept 10 bases outside the gene matches. Germline V lookup: CDR1 KGHDR, CDR2 SFDVKD. CDR3 size: 14 residues. The CDR3 DNA reads as TGTGCCACCTCCCCCGGGACAGGGCTACACGAGCAGTACTTC. This encodes CATSPGTGLHEQYF.

This chain links TRBV19 with TRBJ2-3; possibly TRBD2 for D (6 bases). Trimming took off 5 bases at V and 2 bases at J, with 11 bases between the two ends. This CDR3 has 14 residues. Germline CDR1 is LNHDA and CDR2 is SQIVND (reference sequence). CDR3 coding DNA: TGTGCCAGTAGTGGCGGGGCCCTCACAGATACGCAGTATTTT. It translates to CASSGGALTDTQYF.

CDR3 amino acids: CASSQAAGLDTQYF. Here the CDR3 DNA reads TGCGCCAGCAGCCAGGCGGCAGGTCTGGATACGCAGTATTTT. The chain combines TRBV4-3 with TRBJ2-3; D unclear. The CDR3 runs 14 residues. Germline V gene lookup returns CDR1 LGHNA and CDR2 YSLEER. Trimming took off 3 bases at V and 6 bases at J, with 13 bases between the two ends.

The genes are TRBV29-1 and TRBJ1-5; 7 bases line up with TRBD1. CDR3 length: 14 residues. V gave up 6 bases and J gave up 1 base; unmatched junction bases: 6. Germline loops: CDR1 SQVTM, CDR2 ANQGSEA. The CDR3 nucleotides are TGCAGCGTCGCAGGGGGTTTGAGCAATCAGCCCCAGCATTTT. Protein product: CSVAGGLSNQPQHF.

The rearrangement joins TRBV27 to TRBJ2-7; 12 nucleotides match TRBD2. The germline V gene has CDR1 MNHEY and CDR2 SMNVEV (reference sequence). Germline trimming cut 2 bases from V and 2 bases from J; bases unmatched to any gene: 1. This CDR3 is 15 amino acids long. Written as DNA, the CDR3 is TGTGCCAGCAGTTTAGGACTAGCGGGGACCTACGAGCAGTACTTC. This sequence encodes CASSLGLAGTYEQYF.

The chain couples TRBV4-3 to TRBJ1-6; no clear D gene. The V and J ends lost 1 base and 9 bases respectively, with 13 bases between them. Germline lookup yields CDR1 LGHNA and CDR2 YSLEER. The CDR3 is 15 amino acids. CDR3 nucleotide sequence: TGCGCCAGCAGCCAAGGAGAAAGGGTGTTTTCACCCCTCCACTTT. Translation gives CASSQGERVFSPLHF.

The chain carries TRBV24-1 and TRBJ1-2, with D uncertain. The CDR3 covers 13 residues. The germline CDR1 and CDR2 sequences are KGHDR and SFDVKD. The V end was cut by 4 bases, the J end by 8 bases, with 13 bases between. The DNA of the CDR3 is TGTGCCACCAGTGAGAGAAACCTGGGGGGCTACACCTTC. Translated: CATSERNLGGYTF.

This clone was picked up one time. This chain joins TRBV11-3 and TRBJ2-1; perhaps D is TRBD1 or TRBD2 (5 bases each). Between the trimmed V and J ends, which lost 1 base and 2 bases, there was a span of 15 bases. Germline CDR1 SGHNT, CDR2 YENEEA. The CDR3 totals 17 residues. The CDR3 nucleotides are TGTGCCAGCAGCTTAGGTGGGGGTCCTGTGGCCTACAATGAGCAGTTCTTC. As protein: CASSLGGGPVAYNEQFF.

This clone has just a few counts. This CDR3 is also generated by other DNA sequences in the sample. The chain combines TRBV6-5 with TRBJ2-7, with TRBD1 matching over 7 bases. From germline, CDR1 is MNHEY and CDR2 SVGAGI. Trimming at V came to 3 bases and at J to 4 bases, leaving 3 bases not matched to a gene. CDR3 length: 13 amino acids. CDR3 DNA sequence: TGTGCCAGCAGTTATTACAGGGGTTACGAGCAGTACTTC. Translation gives CASSYYRGYEQYF.

This rearrangement joins TRBV6-2 or TRBV6-3 to TRBJ2-3; 10 positions agree with TRBD1. Germline values: CDR1 MNHEY, CDR2 SVGEGT. With 5 bases clipped from V and 2 bases from J, the junction kept 7 bases outside the gene matches. This CDR3 has 16 residues. The CDR3 loop is CASSGRDRGVTDTQYF. The CDR3 bases are TGTGCCAGCAGTGGCCGGGACAGGGGTGTCACAGATACGCAGTATTTT.

The CDR3 nucleotides are TGTGCCAGCAGCCAGGGCCGGGGGCGTAAGCCCCAGCATTTT. Protein sequence: CASSQGRGRKPQHF. The rearrangement joins TRBV3-1 (or the pseudogene TRBV3-2) to TRBJ1-5, with D maybe TRBD1 (6 bases). CDR1 is LGHDT, CDR2 YNNKEL, per germline (reference sequence). This CDR3 spans 14 amino acids. V lost 3 bases to trimming and J lost 8 bases, with 14 bases between them.

The J gene is TRBJ1-4, the V gene TRBV5-3; 7 bases match TRBD1. TRBV5-3 is an open reading frame whose function is uncertain. The CDR3 totals 16 residues. Losses at the gene ends were 3 bases for V and 0 bases for J; bases not matched to a gene: 5. The CDR3 here is CARSYGTEATNEKLFF. The CDR3 region has the DNA TGTGCCAGAAGCTACGGGACAGAGGCAACTAATGAAAAACTGTTTTTT.

This clone was counted once. V gene TRBV5-5 combines with J gene TRBJ1-4; D is unclear. The V gene's germline CDR1 is SGHKS and CDR2 YYEKEE (reference sequence). The V end was cut by 2 bases, the J end by 0 bases, with 8 bases between. The CDR3 loop spans 15 amino acids. The CDR3 loop is CASSFSAATNEKLFF. The DNA for the CDR3 is TGTGCCAGCAGCTTTTCGGCGGCAACTAATGAAAAACTGTTTTTT. Filled out from reference TRBV5-5 and TRBJ1-4, the complete variable domain reads DAGVTQSPTHLIKTRGQQVTLRCSPISGHKSVSWYQQVLGQGPQFIFQYYEKEERGRGNFPDRFSARQFPNYSSELNVNALLLGDSALYLCASSFSAATNEKLFFGSGTQLSVL.

This chain uses TRBV7-2 with TRBJ2-7; D is perhaps TRBD1 or TRBD2 (7 bases each). This CDR3 contains 16 residues. Trimming pared 5 bases from V and 6 bases from J, leaving 23 bases between. Germline CDR1 reads SGHTA; CDR2 reads FQGNSA. CDR3 DNA sequence: TGTGCCAGCAGCCAGGGGGGAGGGGGACACGTCGCCGAGCAGTACTTC. Amino acids: CASSQGGGGHVAEQYF.

The V call is TRBV10-2, the J call TRBJ1-5, with unresolved D. The V end lost 6 bases, the J end lost 5 bases, and 11 bases lay between the germline ends. Germline V gene data show CDR1 as WSHSY and CDR2 as SAAADI. This CDR3 has 13 residues. CDR3 nucleotide sequence: TGCGCCAGCAGGGACGGATCTGATCAGCCCCAGCATTTT. Amino acid sequence: CASRDGSDQPQHF.

This clone was counted a single time. J is TRBJ1-1 and V is TRBV18, with unresolved D. This CDR3 has 13 amino acids. Trimming cost V 2 bases and J 1 base, with 5 bases left between them. Per germline, CDR1 KGHSH and CDR2 LQKENI. The CDR3 loop reads CASSPTANTEAFF. The CDR3 DNA reads TGTGCCAGCTCACCAACAGCGAACACTGAAGCTTTCTTT.

The rearrangement links TRBV29-1 to TRBJ2-5; D may be TRBD2 (5 bases). Deletions cut 5 bases from V and 4 bases from J, with 11 bases between. The CDR3 spans 12 residues. Germline-derived CDR1 and CDR2 are SQVTM and ANQGSEA. CDR3 DNA: TGCAGCGTTTTTGAGGGTTCAGAGACCCAGTACTTC. It specifies CSVFEGSETQYF.

The V call is TRBV3-1 (or the pseudogene TRBV3-2), the J call TRBJ1-2; unclear D gene. Trimming shortened V by 0 bases and J by 4 bases, and 15 bases separated the two germline ends. Germline V gene sequence: CDR1 LGHDT, CDR2 YNNKEL (reference sequence). The CDR3 sequence is 16 residues long. CDR3 in amino acids: CASSQEVELWVYGYTF. The DNA for the CDR3 is TGTGCCAGCAGCCAAGAGGTGGAACTATGGGTCTATGGCTACACCTTC.

The chain couples TRBV12-3 or TRBV12-4 to TRBJ2-7, with 10 bases lining up with TRBD1. Losses at the gene ends were 6 bases for V and 5 bases for J; bases not matched to a gene: 4. There are 13 residues in the CDR3. The CDR3 region has the DNA TGTGCCAGCAGGGGGACAGGGGTGAACGAGCAGTACTTC. Residues: CASRGTGVNEQYF.

Relative to its sample, this clone is medium-sized (0.01 to 0.1%). The chain recombines TRBV3-1 (or the pseudogene TRBV3-2) with TRBJ1-1, with no clear D. Trimming cost V 5 bases and J 1 base, with 14 bases left between them. Germline V lookup: CDR1 LGHDT, CDR2 YNNKEL (reference sequence). The CDR3 sequence is 15 residues long. CDR3 loop: CASSTRVKANTEAFF. The CDR3 region has the DNA TGTGCCAGCAGCACACGAGTAAAGGCGAACACTGAAGCTTTCTTT.

The chain links TRBV19 to TRBJ2-5; tentatively, D is TRBD1 or TRBD2 (5 bases each). The CDR3 consists of 15 residues. Germline V gene data show CDR1 as LNHDA and CDR2 as SQIVND (reference sequence). V was shortened by 5 bases and J by 4 bases, with 17 bases between the two germline ends. The CDR3 here is CASSPDRGAGETQYF. The DNA for the CDR3 is TGTGCCAGTAGTCCCGACAGAGGGGCGGGAGAGACCCAGTACTTC.

The chain links TRBV12-3 or TRBV12-4 to TRBJ2-1; possibly TRBD1 or TRBD2 for D (5 bases each). V was cut by 5 bases and J by 8 bases, with 13 bases left in between. The CDR3 is 13 residues long. The CDR3 sequence: CASSQERGHEQFF. The CDR3 bases are TGTGCCAGCAGTCAGGAGAGGGGCCATGAGCAGTTCTTC.

The V and J genes are TRBV24-1 and TRBJ2-3; TRBD1 or TRBD2 may be the D gene (5 bases each). Germline-derived CDR1 and CDR2 are KGHDR and SFDVKD. V lost 3 bases and J 5 bases, leaving 14 bases between the germline ends. The CDR3 has 15 amino acids. The CDR3 DNA follows: TGTGCCACCAGTGATACGACTCTGGGGGTAGATACGCAGTATTTT. This encodes CATSDTTLGVDTQYF.

This clone was recorded once. V gene TRBV10-3 combines with J gene TRBJ2-2, with TRBD2 identical over 7 bases. CDR1 and CDR2 (germline): ENHRY, SYGVKD. V shed 0 bases, J shed 4 bases, and the junction held 5 bases outside the gene matches. CDR3 length: 16 residues. CDR3 sequence: CAISESSSGFTGELFF. The CDR3, as DNA: TGTGCCATCAGTGAGTCTAGTAGCGGGTTCACCGGGGAGCTGTTTTTT.

Only one count was recorded for this clone. The rearrangement joins TRBV19 to TRBJ2-7; 9 bases line up with TRBD1. The CDR3 is 13 amino acids. V was clipped by 4 bases and J by 5 bases; unmatched bases: 3. Germline CDR1 reads LNHDA; CDR2 reads SQIVND (reference sequence). The DNA for the CDR3 is TGTGCCAGTAGTACAACAGGGGGCAACGAGCAGTACTTC. Amino acids: CASSTTGGNEQYF. Supplemented by reference TRBV19 and TRBJ2-7, the full variable domain reads DGGITQSPKYLFRKEGQNVTLSCEQNLNHDAMYWYRQDPGQGLRLIYYSQIVNDFQKGDIAEGYSVSREKKESFPLTVTSAQKNPTAFYLCASSTTGGNEQYFGPGTRLTVT.